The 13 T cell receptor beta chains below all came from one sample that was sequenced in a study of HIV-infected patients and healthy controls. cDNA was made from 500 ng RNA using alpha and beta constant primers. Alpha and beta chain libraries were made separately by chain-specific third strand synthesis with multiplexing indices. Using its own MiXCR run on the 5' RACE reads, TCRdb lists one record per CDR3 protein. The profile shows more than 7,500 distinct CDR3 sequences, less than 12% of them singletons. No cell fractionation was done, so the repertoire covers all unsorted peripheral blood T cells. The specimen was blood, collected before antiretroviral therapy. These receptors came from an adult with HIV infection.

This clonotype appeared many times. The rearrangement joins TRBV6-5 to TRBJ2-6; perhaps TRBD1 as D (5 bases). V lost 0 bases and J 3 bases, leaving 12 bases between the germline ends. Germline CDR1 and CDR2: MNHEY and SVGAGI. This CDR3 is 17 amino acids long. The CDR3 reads CASSYSLQGVGANVLTF. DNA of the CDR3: TGTGCCAGCAGTTACTCGTTGCAAGGGGTTGGGGCCAACGTCCTGACTTTC.

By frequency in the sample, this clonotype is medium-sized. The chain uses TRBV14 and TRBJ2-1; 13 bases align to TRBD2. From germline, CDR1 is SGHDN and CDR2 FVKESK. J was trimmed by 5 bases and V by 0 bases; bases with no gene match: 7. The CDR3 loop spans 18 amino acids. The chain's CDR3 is CASSQDEGLAGVDNEQFF. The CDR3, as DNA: TGTGCCAGCAGCCAAGATGAAGGACTAGCGGGAGTGGACAATGAGCAGTTCTTC.

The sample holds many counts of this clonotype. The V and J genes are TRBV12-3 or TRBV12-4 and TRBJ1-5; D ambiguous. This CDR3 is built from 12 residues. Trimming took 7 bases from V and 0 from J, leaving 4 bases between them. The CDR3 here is CASKVSNQPQHF. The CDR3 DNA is TGTGCCAGCAAGGTTAGCAATCAGCCCCAGCATTTT.

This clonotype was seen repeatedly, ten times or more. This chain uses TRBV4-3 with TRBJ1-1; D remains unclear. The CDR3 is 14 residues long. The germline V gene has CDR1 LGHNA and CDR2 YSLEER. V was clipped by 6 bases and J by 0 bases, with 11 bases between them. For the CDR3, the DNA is TGCGCCAGCAGTCTTGACCGGATGAACACTGAAGCTTTCTTT. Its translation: CASSLDRMNTEAFF.

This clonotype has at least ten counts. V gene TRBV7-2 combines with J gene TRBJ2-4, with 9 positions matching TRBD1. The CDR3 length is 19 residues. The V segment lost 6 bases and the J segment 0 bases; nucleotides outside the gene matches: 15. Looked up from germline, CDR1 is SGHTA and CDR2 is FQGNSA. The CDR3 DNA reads TGTGCCAGCAGTTTCCGGGGACAGGGCCTACTAGTAGCCAAAAACATTCAGTACTTC. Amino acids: CASSFRGQGLLVAKNIQYF.

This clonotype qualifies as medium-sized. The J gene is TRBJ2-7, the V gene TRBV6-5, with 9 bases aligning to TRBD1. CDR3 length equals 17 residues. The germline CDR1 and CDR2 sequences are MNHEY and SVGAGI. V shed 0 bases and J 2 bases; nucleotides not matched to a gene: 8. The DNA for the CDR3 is TGTGCCAGCAGTTACTCGTTAGGACAGGGGTGGCCCTACGAGCAGTACTTC. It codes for CASSYSLGQGWPYEQYF.

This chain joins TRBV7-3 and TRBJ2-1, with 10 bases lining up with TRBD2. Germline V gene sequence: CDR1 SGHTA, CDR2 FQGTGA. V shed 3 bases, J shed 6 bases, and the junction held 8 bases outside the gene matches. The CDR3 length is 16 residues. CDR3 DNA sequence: TGTGCCAGCAGCTTCTCCGGGACTAGCGTACCCAATGAGCAGTTCTTC. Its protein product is CASSFSGTSVPNEQFF.

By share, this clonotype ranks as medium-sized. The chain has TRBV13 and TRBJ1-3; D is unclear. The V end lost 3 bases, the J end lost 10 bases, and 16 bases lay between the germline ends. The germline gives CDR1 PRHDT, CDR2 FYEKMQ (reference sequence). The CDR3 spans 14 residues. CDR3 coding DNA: TGTGCCAGCAGCTTGGGCGGTTCGGGATGGACCATATATTTT. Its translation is CASSLGGSGWTIYF. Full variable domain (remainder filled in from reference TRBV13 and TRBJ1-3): AAGVIQSPRHLIKEKRETATLKCYPIPRHDTVYWYQQGPGQDPQFLISFYEKMQSDKGSIPDRFSAQQFSDYHSELNMSSLELGDSALYFCASSLGGSGWTIYFGEGSWLTVV.

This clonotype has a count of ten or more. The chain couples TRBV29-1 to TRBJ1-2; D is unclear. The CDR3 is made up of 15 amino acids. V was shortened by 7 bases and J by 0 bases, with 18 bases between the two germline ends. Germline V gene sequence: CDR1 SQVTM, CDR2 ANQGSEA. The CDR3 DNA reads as TGCAGCGCCACCGACACGCCGACAACTAACTATGGCTACACCTTC. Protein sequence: CSATDTPTTNYGYTF.

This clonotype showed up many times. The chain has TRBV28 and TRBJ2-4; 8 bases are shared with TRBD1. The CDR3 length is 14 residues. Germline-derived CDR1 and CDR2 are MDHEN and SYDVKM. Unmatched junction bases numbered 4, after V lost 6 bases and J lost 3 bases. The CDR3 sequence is CASRQGAGKNIQYF. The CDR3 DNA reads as TGTGCCAGCAGGCAGGGGGCCGGCAAAAACATTCAGTACTTC. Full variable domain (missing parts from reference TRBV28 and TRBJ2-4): DVKVTQSSRYLVKRTGEKVFLECVQDMDHENMFWYRQDPGLGLRLIYFSYDVKMKEKGDIPEGYSVSREKKERFSLILESASTNQTSMYLCASRQGAGKNIQYFGAGTRLSVL.

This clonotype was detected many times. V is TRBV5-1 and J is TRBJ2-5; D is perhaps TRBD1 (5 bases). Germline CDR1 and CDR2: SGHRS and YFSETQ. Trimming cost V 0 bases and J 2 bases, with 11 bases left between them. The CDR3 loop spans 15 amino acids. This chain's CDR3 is CASSLVTAKQETQYF. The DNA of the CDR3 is TGCGCCAGCAGCTTGGTGACAGCTAAGCAAGAGACCCAGTACTTC.

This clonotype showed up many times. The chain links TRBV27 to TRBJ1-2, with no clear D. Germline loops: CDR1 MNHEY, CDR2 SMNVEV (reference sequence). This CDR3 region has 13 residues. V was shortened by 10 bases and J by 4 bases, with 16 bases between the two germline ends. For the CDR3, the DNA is TGTGCCACCTCCTCCGGGAACGGCTATGGCTACACCTTC. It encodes CATSSGNGYGYTF.

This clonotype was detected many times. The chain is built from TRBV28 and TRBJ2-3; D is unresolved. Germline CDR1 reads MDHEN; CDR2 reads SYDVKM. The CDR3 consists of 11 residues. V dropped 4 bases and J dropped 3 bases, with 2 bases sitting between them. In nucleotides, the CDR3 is TGTGCCAGCAGTTGGACAGATACGCAGTATTTT. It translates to CASSWTDTQYF.